The 27 T cell receptor beta chains reported below all come from one sample, sequenced in a study of human T cells and chemical hapten exposure. Time point indicated: patch test 1, 2 weeks after DPC sensitization. Documented treatment: therapeutic diphenylcyclopropenone sensitization with weekly scalp DPC. TCRdb used MiXCR to reprocess the RACE reads, holding one entry per CDR3 protein. The sample lists approximately 110,000 distinct CDR3 sequences; approximately 9.9% were seen once. Sequenced here: whole blood, sampled in connection with sensitization to the hapten diphenylcyclopropenone (DPC). Source of these receptors: a woman in her 40s with alopecia areata. Some clones in this sample may be carry-over from other donors' samples.

This chain joins TRBV5-1 and TRBJ2-1; D is unclear. CDR1 and CDR2 from the germline V gene are SGHRS and YFSETQ. The CDR3 has 14 residues. With 1 base removed from V and 2 bases from J, the gap between germline ends came to 7 bases. CDR3 nucleotide sequence: TGCGCCAGCAGCTTGCCTTCCCCCTACAATGAGCAGTTCTTC. Its translation is CASSLPSPYNEQFF.

V and J are TRBV6-2 or TRBV6-3 and TRBJ2-7, with D maybe TRBD1 (6 bases). Germline V gene data show CDR1 as MNHEY and CDR2 as SVGEGT. The CDR3 has 15 amino acids. V lost 6 bases and J 0 bases, leaving 15 bases between the germline ends. The CDR3 sequence: CASSGEGVLSYEQYF. CDR3 sequence (DNA): TGTGCCAGCAGCGGCGAGGGGGTGCTCTCCTACGAGCAGTACTTC.

In this sample, this clonotype turned up many times. The CDR3 DNA follows: TGTGCCAGCAGCCAGAGGACCATAACGGAAGCTTTCTTT. As protein: CASSQRTITEAFF. The rearrangement uses TRBV3-1 and TRBJ1-1; D remains unclear. Between the trimmed V and J ends, which lost 3 bases and 8 bases, there was a span of 13 bases. Germline loops: CDR1 LGHDT, CDR2 YNNKEL (reference sequence). This CDR3 has 13 amino acids. The whole variable domain, remainder taken from reference TRBV3-1 and TRBJ1-1, is DTAVSQTPKYLVTQMGNDKSIKCEQNLGHDTMYWYKQDSKKFLKIMFSYNNKELIINETVPNRFSPKSPDKAHLNLHINSLELGDSAVYFCASSQRTITEAFFGQGTRLTVV.

J is TRBJ2-2 and V is TRBV6-2 or TRBV6-3; 10 nucleotides agree with TRBD2. The germline V gene encodes CDR1 MNHEY and CDR2 SVGEGT. The V segment lost 7 bases and the J segment 6 bases; nucleotides outside the gene matches: 17. The CDR3 length is 18 residues. Here the CDR3 DNA reads TGTGCCAGCACCTACTTAGCGGCTAGCGGGAGAAAATCCGGGGAGCTGTTTTTT. It yields the protein CASTYLAASGRKSGELFF.

This clonotype was found a few times. The V and J genes are TRBV12-5 and TRBJ2-1; TRBD1 agrees at 7 bases. CDR1 is LGHNT, CDR2 FRNRAP, per germline. This CDR3 is 16 amino acids long. The V gene end was trimmed by 7 bases and the J gene end by 2 bases; junction bases not matched to a gene: 11. The CDR3 is CASVTTVGGAYNEQFF. Here the CDR3 DNA reads TGTGCTAGTGTCACAACGGTAGGGGGCGCCTACAATGAGCAGTTCTTC.

The rearrangement joins TRBV5-1 to TRBJ2-1; no definite D call. Germline lookup yields CDR1 SGHRS and CDR2 YFSETQ. The V and J ends lost 0 bases and 8 bases respectively, with 6 bases between them. CDR3 length: 12 residues. CDR3 bases: TGCGCCAGCAGCTTGGAATTTTATGAGCAGTTCTTC. It codes for CASSLEFYEQFF.

In this sample, this clonotype turned up many times. V gene TRBV5-4 combines with J gene TRBJ2-4; D is perhaps TRBD2 (6 bases). Trimming removed 4 bases at V and 5 bases at J, with 16 bases between. CDR3 length: 15 residues. Germline CDR1 is SGHNT and CDR2 is YYREEE (reference sequence). The CDR3 DNA reads TGTGCCAGCAGCCTCGGTAGCGGAAGTGAAAACATTCAGTACTTC. Residues: CASSLGSGSENIQYF.

To note about this clonotype: A much larger clone sits a single nucleotide away, making a read error possible. The rearrangement links TRBV20-1 to TRBJ1-1; D unresolved. Germline CDR1 and CDR2: DFQATT and SNEGSKA (reference sequence). V was pared by 5 bases and J by 4 bases, with 14 bases between. The CDR3 consists of 13 residues. The CDR3 DNA reads as TGCAGTGCTCTTGCTGCTCTGGGCACTGAAGCTTTCTTT. This sequence encodes CSALAALGTEAFF.

This clonotype has a count of ten or more. This chain links TRBV15 with TRBJ2-1; 9 bases are a match to TRBD2. Germline V gene lookup returns CDR1 LNHNV and CDR2 YYDKDF (reference sequence). The trim removed 2 bases at V and 3 bases at J, leaving 11 bases unmatched. The CDR3 has 18 residues. The CDR3 DNA is TGTGCCACCAGCAGAAACCCGGAAGGACTAGCGATCTACAATGAGCAGTTCTTC. This translates into CATSRNPEGLAIYNEQFF. The full variable domain, its missing parts supplied by reference TRBV15 and TRBJ2-1, is DAMVIQNPRYQVTQFGKPVTLSCSQTLNHNVMYWYQQKSSQAPKLLFHYYDKDFNNEADTPDNFQSRRPNTSFCFLDIRSPGLGDTAMYLCATSRNPEGLAIYNEQFFGPGTRLTVL.

This clonotype was counted a few times. The CDR3: CSVVQSNEKLFF. CDR3 nucleotide sequence: TGCAGCGTTGTCCAGTCTAATGAAAAACTGTTTTTT. This chain links TRBV29-1 with TRBJ1-4; D is uncertain. The CDR3 is 12 residues long. Germline-derived CDR1 and CDR2 are SQVTM and ANQGSEA. V dropped 4 bases and J dropped 3 bases, with 6 bases sitting between them. Full variable domain (missing parts from reference TRBV29-1 and TRBJ1-4): SAVISQKPSRDICQRGTSLTIQCQVDSQVTMMFWYRQQPGQSLTLIATANQGSEATYESGFVIDKFPISRPNLTFSTLTVSNMSPEDSSIYLCSVVQSNEKLFFGSGTQLSVL.

J is TRBJ2-3 and V is TRBV14; 13 nucleotides align to TRBD2. Germline CDR1 reads SGHDN; CDR2 reads FVKESK. The CDR3 has 16 amino acids. V shed 2 bases, J shed 8 bases, and the junction held 7 bases outside the gene matches. The DNA of the CDR3 is TGTGCCAGCAGCCAAACCACTAGCGGGAGGGACGGTACGCAGTATTTT. Its translation is CASSQTTSGRDGTQYF.

This clonotype showed up just a few times. This rearrangement joins TRBV11-2 to TRBJ2-3, with D unclear. V was pared by 0 bases and J by 9 bases, with 7 bases between. The CDR3 runs to 12 residues. Germline CDR1 reads SGHAT; CDR2 reads FQNNGV. The CDR3, as DNA: TGTGCCAGCAGCTTAGATGGATTCACGCAGTATTTT. Translating it yields CASSLDGFTQYF.

The V and J genes are TRBV5-4 and TRBJ2-1; 15 nucleotides align to TRBD2. This CDR3 is built from 15 residues. The germline CDR1 and CDR2 sequences are SGHNT and YYREEE (reference sequence). J was trimmed by 12 bases and V by 4 bases; bases with no gene match: 8. CDR3 DNA: TGTGCCAGCAGCCGGACTAGCGGGGGGGAGGTGTCGCAGTTCTTC. It translates to CASSRTSGGEVSQFF. The complete variable domain, with remaining parts taken from reference TRBV5-4 and TRBJ2-1, reads ETGVTQSPTHLIKTRGQQVTLRCSSQSGHNTVSWYQQALGQGPQFIFQYYREEENGRGNFPPRFSGLQFPNYSSELNVNALELDDSALYLCASSRTSGGEVSQFFGPGTRLTVL.

The chain couples TRBV25-1 to TRBJ2-1; 7 bases are a match to TRBD1. Germline CDR1 reads MGHDK; CDR2 reads SYGVNS. CDR3 length equals 17 residues. Trimming cost V 3 bases and J 3 bases; bases outside gene matches: 11. DNA for the CDR3: TGTGCCAGCAGTGACCCAGACAGGGAGCCGATCTACAATGAGCAGTTCTTC. Translated, it gives CASSDPDREPIYNEQFF.

The rearrangement joins TRBV11-2 to TRBJ1-4, with a weak D call TRBD1 (6 bases). This CDR3 region has 13 residues. Trimming took off 5 bases at V and 10 bases at J, with 14 bases between the two ends. CDR1 is SGHAT and CDR2 is FQNNGV in the germline V gene. In DNA, the CDR3 is TGTGCCAGCAGCCGCGGGGGGGGCGGAAAACTGTTTTTT. It codes for CASSRGGGGKLFF.

This clonotype was counted many times. The chain combines TRBV7-9 with TRBJ2-7; 10 bases are shared with TRBD2. V shed 7 bases, J shed 3 bases, and the junction held 9 bases outside the gene matches. The CDR3 has 15 amino acids. In germline, CDR1 is SEHNR, CDR2 FQNEAQ (reference sequence). The CDR3 loop is CASTTGASGGYEQYF. The CDR3 nucleotides read TGTGCCAGCACCACTGGGGCTAGCGGGGGCTACGAGCAGTACTTC.

The rearrangement joins TRBV6-2 or TRBV6-3 to TRBJ2-7; 9 bases align to TRBD2. Germline loops: CDR1 MNHEY, CDR2 SVGEGT. This CDR3 has 14 amino acids. The V and J ends lost 6 bases and 6 bases, in that order; junction bases with no gene match: 9. Here the CDR3 DNA reads TGTGCCAGCAGCGTCGGCGGGGGGGCCCGCGAGCAGTACTTC. It translates to CASSVGGGAREQYF.

This clonotype was counted many times. V is TRBV7-7 and J is TRBJ2-1, with 8 bases matching TRBD2. This CDR3 comprises 14 residues. The junction had 5 bases not matched to a gene; V was cut back by 6 bases and J by 4 bases. The germline gives CDR1 SSHAT, CDR2 FNYEAQ (reference sequence). The CDR3 loop reads CASSLSGTYNEQFF. CDR3 bases: TGTGCCAGCAGTCTTAGCGGGACATACAATGAGCAGTTCTTC.

J is TRBJ2-5 and V is TRBV4-3, with unresolved D. Trimming took off 0 bases at V and 1 base at J, with 12 bases between the two ends. This CDR3 spans 16 amino acids. Germline V gene data show CDR1 as LGHNA and CDR2 as YSLEER. CDR3 nucleotides: TGCGCCAGCAGCCAAGATCCGCCAGCTCCCCAAGAGACCCAGTACTTC. Its translation is CASSQDPPAPQETQYF.

In this sample, this clonotype turned up many times. Relative to the germline gene, one junction end is altered; a read error may explain this. V is TRBV12-5 and J is TRBJ1-1; TRBD1 might be the D (5 bases). The CDR3 length is 13 residues. Per the germline V gene, CDR1 is LGHNT and CDR2 is FRNRAP. CDR3 coding DNA: TGTGCTAGTGGTCTGACAGTGAACACTGAAGTTTTCTTT. Its translation is CASGLTVNTEVFF.

This clonotype was found many times. The chain joins TRBV7-6 to TRBJ2-3; D is perhaps TRBD2 (7 bases). Trimming took off 8 bases at V and 3 bases at J, with 18 bases between the two ends. The CDR3 covers 15 residues. CDR1 is SGHVS, CDR2 FNYEAQ, per germline. DNA of the CDR3: TGTGCCAGCTCCAAATCGGGGGGCGCGACAGATACGCAGTATTTT. Its protein product is CASSKSGGATDTQYF.

The rearrangement uses TRBV25-1 and TRBJ2-7, with D perhaps TRBD1 (6 bases). V dropped 2 bases and J dropped 9 bases, with 11 bases sitting between them. This CDR3 comprises 12 residues. The germline V gene encodes CDR1 MGHDK and CDR2 SYGVNS. Here the CDR3 DNA reads TGTGCCAGCAGTGAAGGGGGCTCCGGGCAGTACTTC. It codes for CASSEGGSGQYF.

The genes are TRBV14 and TRBJ2-1; 7 nucleotides match TRBD1. CDR3 length: 14 amino acids. Germline trimming cut 6 bases from V and 7 bases from J; bases unmatched to any gene: 9. Looked up from germline, CDR1 is SGHDN and CDR2 is FVKESK. CDR3 amino acids: CASSRDSLANEQFF. For the CDR3, the DNA is TGTGCCAGCAGTCGGGACAGCCTTGCGAATGAGCAGTTCTTC.

This clonotype showed up just a few times. The V gene is TRBV5-5, the J gene TRBJ1-6; D is possibly TRBD1 (5 bases). The CDR3 consists of 12 residues. The ends were cut back, 6 bases at V and 13 bases at J, with 14 bases in the middle. CDR1 is SGHKS and CDR2 is YYEKEE in the germline V gene (reference sequence). Here the CDR3 reads CASTRGDLPLHF. The CDR3 DNA reads as TGTGCCAGCACCCGGGGGGACTTGCCCCTCCACTTT.

This clonotype qualifies as medium-sized. V gene TRBV4-3 combines with J gene TRBJ2-6; D ambiguous. V was clipped by 0 bases and J by 0 bases, with 6 bases between them. Germline CDR1 is LGHNA and CDR2 is YSLEER. The CDR3 totals 16 residues. CDR3 amino acids: CASSQDLSSGANVLTF. In nucleotides, the CDR3 is TGCGCCAGCAGCCAAGATTTAAGCTCTGGGGCCAACGTCCTGACTTTC.

The rearrangement joins TRBV20-1 to TRBJ2-2; 7 bases line up with TRBD2. V trimming: 3 bases; J trimming: 0 bases; junction bases outside the gene matches: 4. CDR3 length: 15 residues. CDR1 DFQATT and CDR2 SNEGSKA come from the germline V gene (reference sequence). The DNA for the CDR3 is TGCAGTGCTAGTTCGGGACTAACGAACACCGGGGAGCTGTTTTTT. It is translated as CSASSGLTNTGELFF.

This clonotype appeared many times. The gene calls are TRBV18 and TRBJ1-2; 7 bases agree with TRBD1. The CDR3 totals 14 residues. Trimming cost V 3 bases and J 2 bases; bases outside gene matches: 3. CDR1 and CDR2 from the germline V gene are KGHSH and LQKENI. Written as DNA, the CDR3 is TGTGCCAGCTCACCGACAGGGCTAAACTATGGCTACACCTTC. Translation: CASSPTGLNYGYTF.